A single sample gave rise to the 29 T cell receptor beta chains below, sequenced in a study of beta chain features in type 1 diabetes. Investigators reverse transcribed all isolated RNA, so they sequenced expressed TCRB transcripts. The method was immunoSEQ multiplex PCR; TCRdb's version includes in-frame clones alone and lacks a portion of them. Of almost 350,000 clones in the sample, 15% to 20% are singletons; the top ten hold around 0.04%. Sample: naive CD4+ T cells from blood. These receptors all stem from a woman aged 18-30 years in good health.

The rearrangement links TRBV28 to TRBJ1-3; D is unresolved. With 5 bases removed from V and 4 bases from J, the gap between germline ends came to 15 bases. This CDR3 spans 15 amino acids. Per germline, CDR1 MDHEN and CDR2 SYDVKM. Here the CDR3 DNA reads TGTGCCAGCAGTCCCCGGCCCCGGAGGGGAAACACCATATATTTT. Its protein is CASSPRPRRGNTIYF.

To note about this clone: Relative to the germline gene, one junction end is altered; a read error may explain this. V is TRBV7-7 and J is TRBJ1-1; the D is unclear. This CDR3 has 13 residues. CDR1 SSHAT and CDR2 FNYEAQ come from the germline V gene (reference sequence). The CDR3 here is CASSLDKNTEAFF. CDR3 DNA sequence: TGTGCTAGCAGCCTCGACAAGAACACTGAAGCTTTCTTT. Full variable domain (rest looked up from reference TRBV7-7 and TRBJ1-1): GAGVSQSPRYKVTKRGQDVTLRCDPISSHATLYWYQQALGQGPEFLTYFNYEAQPDKSGLPSDRFSAERPEGSISTLTIQRTEQRDSAMYRCASSLDKNTEAFFGQGTRLTVV.

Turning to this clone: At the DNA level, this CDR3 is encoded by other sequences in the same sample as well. This CDR3 reads CASSYSGGGAKNIQYF. DNA for the CDR3: TGTGCCAGCAGTTACTCGGGGGGGGGTGCCAAAAACATTCAGTACTTC. The genes are TRBV6-5 and TRBJ2-4; 7 nucleotides match TRBD2. Looked up from germline, CDR1 is MNHEY and CDR2 is SVGAGI. The CDR3 is 16 residues long. V lost 0 bases and J lost 1; bases outside the gene matches: 3.

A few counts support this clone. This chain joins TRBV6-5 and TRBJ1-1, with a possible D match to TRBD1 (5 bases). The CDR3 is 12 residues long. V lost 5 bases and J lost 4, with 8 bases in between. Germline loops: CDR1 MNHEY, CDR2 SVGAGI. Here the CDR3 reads CASSQGPTEAFF. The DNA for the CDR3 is TGTGCCAGCAGTCAGGGCCCCACTGAAGCTTTCTTT.

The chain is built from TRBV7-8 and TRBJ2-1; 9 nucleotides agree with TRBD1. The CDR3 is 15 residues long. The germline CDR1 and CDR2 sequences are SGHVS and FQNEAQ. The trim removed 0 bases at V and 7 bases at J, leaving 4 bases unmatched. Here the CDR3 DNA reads TGTGCCAGCAGCTTAGCGGGACAGGGTAATAATGAGCAGTTCTTC. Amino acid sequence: CASSLAGQGNNEQFF.

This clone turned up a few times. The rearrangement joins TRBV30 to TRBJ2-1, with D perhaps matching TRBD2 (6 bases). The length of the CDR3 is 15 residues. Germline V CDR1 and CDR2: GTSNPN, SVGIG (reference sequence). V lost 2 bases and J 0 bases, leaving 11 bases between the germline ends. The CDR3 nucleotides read TGTGCCTGGAGTAAGGGGACTTACTCCTACAATGAGCAGTTCTTC. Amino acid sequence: CAWSKGTYSYNEQFF. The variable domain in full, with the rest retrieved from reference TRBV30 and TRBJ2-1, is SQTIHQWPATLVQPVGSPLSLECTVEGTSNPNLYWYRQAAGRGLQLLFYSVGIGQISSEVPQNLSASRPQDRQFILSSKKLLLSDSGFYLCAWSKGTYSYNEQFFGPGTRLTVL.

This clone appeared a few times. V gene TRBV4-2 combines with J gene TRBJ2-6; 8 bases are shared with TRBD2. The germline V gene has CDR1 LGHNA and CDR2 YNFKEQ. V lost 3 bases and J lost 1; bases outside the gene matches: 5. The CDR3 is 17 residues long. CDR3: CASSQSGGPSGANVLTF. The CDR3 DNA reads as TGTGCCAGCAGCCAGTCGGGGGGGCCGTCTGGGGCCAACGTCCTGACTTTC.

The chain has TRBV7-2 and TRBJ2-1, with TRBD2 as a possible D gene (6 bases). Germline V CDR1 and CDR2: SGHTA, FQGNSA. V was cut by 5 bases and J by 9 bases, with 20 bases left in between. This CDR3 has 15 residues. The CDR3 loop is CASSPGASVEGEQFF. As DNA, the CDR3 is TGTGCCAGCAGCCCTGGGGCTAGCGTAGAGGGTGAGCAGTTCTTC.

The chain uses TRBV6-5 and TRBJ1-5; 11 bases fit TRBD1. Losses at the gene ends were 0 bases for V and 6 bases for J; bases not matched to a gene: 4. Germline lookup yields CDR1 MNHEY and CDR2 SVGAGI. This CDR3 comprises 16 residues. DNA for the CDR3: TGTGCCAGCAGTTACTCGGGGGACAGGGGGACTCAGCCCCAGCATTTT. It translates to CASSYSGDRGTQPQHF.

The CDR3: CAWSVNGGAGETQYF. The CDR3 region has the DNA TGTGCCTGGAGTGTAAACGGGGGGGCCGGGGAGACCCAGTACTTC. The V call is TRBV30, the J call TRBJ2-5; 8 bases match TRBD2. V lost 0 bases to trimming and J lost 5 bases; unmatched junction nucleotides: 8. CDR1 is GTSNPN and CDR2 is SVGIG in the germline V gene (reference sequence). The CDR3 length is 15 residues.

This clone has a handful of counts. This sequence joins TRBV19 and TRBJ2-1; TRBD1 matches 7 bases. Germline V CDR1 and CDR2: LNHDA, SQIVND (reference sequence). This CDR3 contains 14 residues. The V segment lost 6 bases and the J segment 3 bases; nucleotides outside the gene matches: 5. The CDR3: CASRPGQSYNEQFF. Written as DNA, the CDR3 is TGTGCCAGTAGACCGGGACAGAGCTACAATGAGCAGTTCTTC.

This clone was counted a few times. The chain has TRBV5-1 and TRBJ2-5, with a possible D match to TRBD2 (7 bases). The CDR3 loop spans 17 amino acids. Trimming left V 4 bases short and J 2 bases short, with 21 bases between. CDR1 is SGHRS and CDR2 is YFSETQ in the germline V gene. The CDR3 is CASSDLADGGPQETQYF. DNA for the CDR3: TGCGCCAGCAGCGACCTAGCTGACGGGGGGCCTCAAGAGACCCAGTACTTC. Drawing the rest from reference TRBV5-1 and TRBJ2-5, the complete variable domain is KAGVTQTPRYLIKTRGQQVTLSCSPISGHRSVSWYQQTPGQGLQFLFEYFSETQRNKGNFPGRFSGRQFSNSRSEMNVSTLELGDSALYLCASSDLADGGPQETQYFGPGTRLLVL.

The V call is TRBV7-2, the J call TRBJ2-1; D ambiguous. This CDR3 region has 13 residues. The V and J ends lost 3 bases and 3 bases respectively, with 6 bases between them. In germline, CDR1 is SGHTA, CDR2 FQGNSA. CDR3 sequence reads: CASSLAVYNEQFF. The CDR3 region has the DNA TGTGCCAGCAGCTTGGCGGTCTACAATGAGCAGTTCTTC.

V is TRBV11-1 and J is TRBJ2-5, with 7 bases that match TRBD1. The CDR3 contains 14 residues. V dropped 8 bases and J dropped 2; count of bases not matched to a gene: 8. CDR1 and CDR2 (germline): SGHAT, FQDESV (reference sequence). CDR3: CASGPRGQQETQYF. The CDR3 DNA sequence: TGTGCCAGCGGACCTAGGGGACAGCAAGAGACCCAGTACTTC.

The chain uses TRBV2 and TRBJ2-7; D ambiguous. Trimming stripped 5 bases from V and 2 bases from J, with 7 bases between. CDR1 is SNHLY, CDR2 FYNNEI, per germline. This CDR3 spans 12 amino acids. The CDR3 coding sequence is TGTGCCAGCAGTATAAATACCTACGAGCAGTACTTC. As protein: CASSINTYEQYF.

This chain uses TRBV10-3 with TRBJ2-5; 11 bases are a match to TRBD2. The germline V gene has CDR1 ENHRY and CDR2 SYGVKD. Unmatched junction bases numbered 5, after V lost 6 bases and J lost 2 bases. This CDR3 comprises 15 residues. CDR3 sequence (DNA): TGTGCCATCAGCCCTAGCGGGGGGCTACAAGAGACCCAGTACTTC. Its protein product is CAISPSGGLQETQYF.

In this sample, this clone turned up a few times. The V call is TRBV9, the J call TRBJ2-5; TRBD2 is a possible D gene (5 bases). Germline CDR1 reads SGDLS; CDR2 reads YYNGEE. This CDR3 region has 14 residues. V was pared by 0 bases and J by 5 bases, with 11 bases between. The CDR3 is CASSVALATETQYF. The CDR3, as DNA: TGTGCCAGCAGCGTAGCCCTAGCAACCGAGACCCAGTACTTC.

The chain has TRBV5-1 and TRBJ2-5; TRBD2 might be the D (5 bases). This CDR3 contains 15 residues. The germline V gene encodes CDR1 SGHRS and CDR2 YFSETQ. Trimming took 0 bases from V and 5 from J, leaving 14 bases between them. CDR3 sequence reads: CASSLDAGNRETQYF. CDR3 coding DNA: TGCGCCAGCAGCTTGGATGCGGGTAACCGGGAGACCCAGTACTTC.

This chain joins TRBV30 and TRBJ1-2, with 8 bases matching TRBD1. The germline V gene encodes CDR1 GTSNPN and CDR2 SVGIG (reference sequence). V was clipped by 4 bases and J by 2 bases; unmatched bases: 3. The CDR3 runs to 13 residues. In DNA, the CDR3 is TGTGCCTGGACAGGGGGCAGAAACTATGGCTACACCTTC. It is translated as CAWTGGRNYGYTF.

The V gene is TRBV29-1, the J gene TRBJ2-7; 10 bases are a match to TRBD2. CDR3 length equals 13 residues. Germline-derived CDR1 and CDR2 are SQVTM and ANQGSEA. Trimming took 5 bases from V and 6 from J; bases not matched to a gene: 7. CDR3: CSVWTSGEGEQYF. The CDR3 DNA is TGCAGCGTTTGGACTAGCGGCGAGGGCGAGCAGTACTTC.

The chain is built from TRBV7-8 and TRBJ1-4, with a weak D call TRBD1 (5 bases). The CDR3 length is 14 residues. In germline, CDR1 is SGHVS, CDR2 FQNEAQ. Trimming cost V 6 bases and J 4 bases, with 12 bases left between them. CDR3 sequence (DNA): TGTGCCAGCAGGCGTCAGGGACTTAATGAAAAACTGTTTTTT. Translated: CASRRQGLNEKLFF.

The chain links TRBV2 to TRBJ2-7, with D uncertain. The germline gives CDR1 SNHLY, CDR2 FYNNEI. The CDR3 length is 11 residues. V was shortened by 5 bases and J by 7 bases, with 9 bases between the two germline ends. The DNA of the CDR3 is TGTGCCAGCAGTTTGACTGGTGAGCAGTACTTC. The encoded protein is CASSLTGEQYF.

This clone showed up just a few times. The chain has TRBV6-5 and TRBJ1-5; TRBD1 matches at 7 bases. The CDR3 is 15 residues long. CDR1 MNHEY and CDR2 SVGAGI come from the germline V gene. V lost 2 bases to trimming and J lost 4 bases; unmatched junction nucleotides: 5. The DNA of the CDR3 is TGTGCCAGCAGTTACGTCGCAGGGGGGAATCAGCCCCAGCATTTT. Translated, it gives CASSYVAGGNQPQHF.

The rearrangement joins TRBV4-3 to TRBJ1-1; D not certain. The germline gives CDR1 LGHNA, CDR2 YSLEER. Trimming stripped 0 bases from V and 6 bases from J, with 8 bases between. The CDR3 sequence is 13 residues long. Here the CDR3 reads CASSQERVAEAFF. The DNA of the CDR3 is TGCGCCAGCAGCCAAGAGAGGGTTGCTGAAGCTTTCTTT.

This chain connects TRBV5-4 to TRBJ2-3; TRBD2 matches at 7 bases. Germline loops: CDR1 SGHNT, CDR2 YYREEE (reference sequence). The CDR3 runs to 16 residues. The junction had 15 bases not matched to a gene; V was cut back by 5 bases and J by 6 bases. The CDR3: CASRPSSGFNEDTQYF. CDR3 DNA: TGTGCCAGCAGACCCTCTAGCGGATTTAATGAGGATACGCAGTATTTT.

The DNA of the CDR3 is TGCGCCAGCAGCGAGGGTTCGGGGACTGAAGCTTTCTTT. It specifies CASSEGSGTEAFF. The chain links TRBV5-1 to TRBJ1-1; D ambiguous. Germline CDR1 reads SGHRS; CDR2 reads YFSETQ. The germline V and J ends were trimmed by 4 bases and 5 bases, with 12 bases remaining between them. This CDR3 comprises 13 residues.

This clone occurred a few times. CDR3 coding DNA: TGTGCCTGGTCAACCGGACAGATAACAACTAATGAAAAACTGTTTTTT. Its translation: CAWSTGQITTNEKLFF. The chain couples TRBV30 to TRBJ1-4; maybe TRBD1 (6 bases). This CDR3 contains 16 residues. The germline V gene has CDR1 GTSNPN and CDR2 SVGIG (reference sequence). V gave up 5 bases and J gave up 0 bases, with 16 bases separating them.

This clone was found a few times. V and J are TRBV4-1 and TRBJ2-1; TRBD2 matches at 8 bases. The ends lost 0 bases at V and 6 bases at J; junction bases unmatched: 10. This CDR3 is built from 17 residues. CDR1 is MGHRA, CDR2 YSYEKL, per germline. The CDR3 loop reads CASSQDGGGRKSNEQFF. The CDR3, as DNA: TGCGCCAGCAGCCAAGATGGCGGCGGGAGGAAGAGCAATGAGCAGTTCTTC.

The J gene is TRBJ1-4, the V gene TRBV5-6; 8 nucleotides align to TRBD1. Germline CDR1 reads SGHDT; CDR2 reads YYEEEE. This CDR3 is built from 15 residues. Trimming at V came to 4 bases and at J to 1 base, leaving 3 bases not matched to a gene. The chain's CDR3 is CASSTGQGTNEKLFF. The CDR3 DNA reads TGTGCCAGCAGCACTGGACAGGGAACTAATGAAAAACTGTTTTTT.